Listed here is a single TCR beta chain. This specimen comes from a study of blood T cell repertoires in COVID-19. Study information: Whether acute or convalescent, the COVID-19 samples came from the United States, Italy and Spain.

Some clones are missing from TCRdb's copy, which holds only in-frame ones; the method was immunoSEQ multiplex PCR. The repertoire holds around 100,000 clones, around 85% seen once, with approximately 5% in the top ten. V lost 5 bases, J lost 0 bases, and 14 bases lay in between. The germline V gene has CDR1 SGHVS and CDR2 FQNEAQ. This CDR3 is built from 16 residues. Sequences were obtained from peripheral blood. The source is a woman aged 60 to 75 with COVID-19, enrolled during active disease. The rearrangement uses TRBV7-8 and TRBJ2-1, with D uncertain. The CDR3 DNA is TGTGCCAGCAGCCCCGCGCCAAGGAGCTCCTACAATGAGCAGTTCTTC. Translation gives CASSPAPRSSYNEQFF.